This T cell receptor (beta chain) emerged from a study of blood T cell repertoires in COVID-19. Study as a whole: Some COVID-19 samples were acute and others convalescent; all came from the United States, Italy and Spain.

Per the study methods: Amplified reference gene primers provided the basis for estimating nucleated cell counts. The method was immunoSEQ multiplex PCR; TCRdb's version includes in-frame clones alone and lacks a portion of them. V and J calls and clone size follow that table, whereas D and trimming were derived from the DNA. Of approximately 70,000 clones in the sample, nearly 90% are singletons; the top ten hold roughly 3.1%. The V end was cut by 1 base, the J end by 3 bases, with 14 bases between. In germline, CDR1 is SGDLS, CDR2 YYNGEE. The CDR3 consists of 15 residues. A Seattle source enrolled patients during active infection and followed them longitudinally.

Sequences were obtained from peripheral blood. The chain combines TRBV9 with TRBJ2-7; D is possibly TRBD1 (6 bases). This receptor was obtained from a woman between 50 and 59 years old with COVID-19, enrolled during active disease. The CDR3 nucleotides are TGTGCCAGCAGCGTACTGGGGGAAGGGGGCTACGAGCAGTACTTC. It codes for CASSVLGEGGYEQYF.